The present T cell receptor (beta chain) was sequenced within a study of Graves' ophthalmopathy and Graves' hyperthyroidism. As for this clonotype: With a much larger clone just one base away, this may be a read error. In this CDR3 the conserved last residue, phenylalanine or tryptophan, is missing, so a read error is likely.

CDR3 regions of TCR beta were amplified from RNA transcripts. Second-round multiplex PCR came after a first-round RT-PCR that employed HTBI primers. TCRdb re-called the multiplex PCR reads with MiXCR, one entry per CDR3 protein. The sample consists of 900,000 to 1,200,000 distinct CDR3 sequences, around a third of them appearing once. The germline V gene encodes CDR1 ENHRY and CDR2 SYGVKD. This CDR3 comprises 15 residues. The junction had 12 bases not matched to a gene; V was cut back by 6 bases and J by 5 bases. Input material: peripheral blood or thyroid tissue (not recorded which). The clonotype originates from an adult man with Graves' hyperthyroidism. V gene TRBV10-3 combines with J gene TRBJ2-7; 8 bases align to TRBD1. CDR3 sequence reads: CAIRGVETGAHEQYL. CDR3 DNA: TGTGCCATCAGGGGGGTGGAGACAGGGGCTCACGAGCAGTACCTC.